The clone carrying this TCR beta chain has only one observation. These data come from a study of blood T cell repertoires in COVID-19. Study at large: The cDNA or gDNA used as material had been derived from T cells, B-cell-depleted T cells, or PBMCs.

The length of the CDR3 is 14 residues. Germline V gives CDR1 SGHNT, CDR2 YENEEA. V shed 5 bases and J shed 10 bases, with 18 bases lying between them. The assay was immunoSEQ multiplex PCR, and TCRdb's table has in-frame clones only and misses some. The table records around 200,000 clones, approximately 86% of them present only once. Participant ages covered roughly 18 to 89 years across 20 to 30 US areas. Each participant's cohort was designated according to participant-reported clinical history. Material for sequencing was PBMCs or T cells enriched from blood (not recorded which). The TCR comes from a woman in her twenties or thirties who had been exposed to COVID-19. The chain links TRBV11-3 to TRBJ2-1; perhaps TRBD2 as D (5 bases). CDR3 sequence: CASSRKLDTGEQFF. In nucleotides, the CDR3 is TGTGCCAGCAGCCGAAAGCTAGACACGGGAGAGCAGTTCTTC.